The following is a T cell receptor beta chain sequence with its context. V lost 2 bases to trimming and J lost 7 bases; unmatched junction nucleotides: 4. The CDR3 is made up of 14 amino acids. The germline CDR1 and CDR2 sequences are MNHEY and SVGAGI. The data were obtained in a study of blood T cell repertoires in COVID-19. The data were produced by immunoSEQ multiplex PCR, yet TCRdb's version contains in-frame clones alone and is incomplete. Of roughly 77,000 clones listed, 60% to 85% are singletons. The clonotype comes from a human donor in a cohort sampled during active COVID-19. Sequenced input: peripheral blood. This chain connects TRBV6-5 to TRBJ2-2; 7 bases line up with TRBD2. This CDR3 reads CASSYLGRSGELFF. As DNA, the CDR3 is TGTGCCAGCAGTTACCTCGGGAGGAGCGGGGAGCTGTTTTTT.